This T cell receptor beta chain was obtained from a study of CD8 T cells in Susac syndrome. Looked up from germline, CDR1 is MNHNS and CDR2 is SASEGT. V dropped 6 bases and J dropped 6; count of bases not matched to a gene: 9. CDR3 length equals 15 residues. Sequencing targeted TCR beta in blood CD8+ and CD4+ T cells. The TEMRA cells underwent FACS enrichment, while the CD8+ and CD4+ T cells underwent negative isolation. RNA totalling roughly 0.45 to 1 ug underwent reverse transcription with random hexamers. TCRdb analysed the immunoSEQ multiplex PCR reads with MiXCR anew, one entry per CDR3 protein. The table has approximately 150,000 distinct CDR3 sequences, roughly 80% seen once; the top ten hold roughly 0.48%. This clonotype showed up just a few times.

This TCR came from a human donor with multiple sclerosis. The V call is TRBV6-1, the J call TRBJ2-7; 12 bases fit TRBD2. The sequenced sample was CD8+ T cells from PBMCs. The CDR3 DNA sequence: TGTGCCAGCAGCCGGACTAGCGGGGAGGGACTCGAGCAGTACTTC. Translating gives CASSRTSGEGLEQYF.